Listed here is a single TCR beta chain. Germline CDR1 and CDR2: LGHNA and YSLEER. The CDR3 has 15 amino acids. The ends lost 4 bases at V and 6 bases at J; junction bases unmatched: 8. Data came from immunoSEQ multiplex PCR; TCRdb stores just in-frame clones and leaves some out. This table holds tens of thousands of clones, over 80% found once. The sample comes from a study of T cell changes during pregnancy in multiple sclerosis. The sample here was peripheral blood, taken in the third trimester of pregnancy. The chain uses TRBV4-3 and TRBJ2-1; 8 nucleotides align to TRBD1. The TCR was taken from a female donor in good health, enrolled as a control in a pregnancy study. CDR3 residues: CASSPRQGAINEQFF. Here the CDR3 DNA reads TGCGCCAGCAGCCCCCGGCAGGGGGCAATCAATGAGCAGTTCTTC.